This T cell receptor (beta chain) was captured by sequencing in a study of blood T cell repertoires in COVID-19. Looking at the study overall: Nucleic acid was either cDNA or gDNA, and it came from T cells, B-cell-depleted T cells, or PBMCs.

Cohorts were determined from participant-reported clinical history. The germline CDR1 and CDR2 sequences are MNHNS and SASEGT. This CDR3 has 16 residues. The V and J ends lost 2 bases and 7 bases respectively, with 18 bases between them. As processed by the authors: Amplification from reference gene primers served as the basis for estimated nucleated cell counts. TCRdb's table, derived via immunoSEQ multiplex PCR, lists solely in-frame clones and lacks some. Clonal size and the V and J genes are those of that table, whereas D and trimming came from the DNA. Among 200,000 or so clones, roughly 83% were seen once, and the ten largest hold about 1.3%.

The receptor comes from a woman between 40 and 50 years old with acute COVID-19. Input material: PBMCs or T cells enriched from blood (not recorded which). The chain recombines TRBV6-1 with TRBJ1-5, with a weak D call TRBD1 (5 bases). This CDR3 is CASSEPPLGRVQPQHF. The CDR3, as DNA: TGTGCCAGCAGTGAACCCCCGCTGGGCAGGGTCCAGCCCCAGCATTTT.